This entry lists 25 T cell receptor beta chains sequenced from one sample in a study of cytomegalovirus exposure and HLA in healthy donors. PCR used 60 Vbeta primers and 13 Jbeta primers. Assay used: immunoSEQ multiplex PCR; TCRdb lists only in-frame clones, some missing. The sample has approximately 190,000 clones; over 80% are singletons. The source material was PBMCs. The source is a middle-aged man in good health and CMV-seropositive.

This clone was counted only a few times. This rearrangement joins TRBV7-9 to TRBJ1-2; D perhaps matches TRBD1 (5 bases). CDR1 and CDR2 (germline): SEHNR, FQNEAQ (reference sequence). Trimming cost V 4 bases and J 8 bases, with 17 bases left between them. The CDR3 covers 14 residues. CDR3 sequence: CASSSSSGGRGYTF. The DNA for the CDR3 is TGTGCCAGCAGCTCATCTTCGGGGGGTAGGGGCTACACCTTC.

The gene calls are TRBV4-3 and TRBJ2-7; 8 nucleotides align to TRBD2. Germline-derived CDR1 and CDR2 are LGHNA and YSLEER. Losses at the gene ends were 1 base for V and 3 bases for J; bases not matched to a gene: 8. The CDR3 loop spans 16 amino acids. CDR3 loop: CASSQGDAGGFYEQYF. CDR3 sequence (DNA): TGCGCCAGCAGCCAAGGGGATGCGGGGGGATTCTACGAGCAGTACTTC.

The chain combines TRBV19 with TRBJ1-5; D might be TRBD1 (5 bases). The CDR3 has 15 amino acids. V gave up 4 bases and J gave up 4 bases, with 14 bases separating them. Per germline, CDR1 LNHDA and CDR2 SQIVND (reference sequence). CDR3 residues: CASSKDGQENQPQHF. The CDR3 coding sequence is TGTGCCAGTAGTAAGGACGGACAAGAGAATCAGCCCCAGCATTTT.

This rearrangement joins TRBV27 to TRBJ2-3, with TRBD2 matching over 9 bases. The ends lost 4 bases at V and 4 bases at J; junction bases unmatched: 9. The V gene's germline CDR1 is MNHEY and CDR2 SMNVEV (reference sequence). CDR3 size: 16 residues. In DNA, the CDR3 is TGTGCCAGCAGTTGGGAGACTAGCGGAAGAGCAGATACGCAGTATTTT. It specifies CASSWETSGRADTQYF.

V gene TRBV7-8 combines with J gene TRBJ1-4; D remains ambiguous. This CDR3 spans 18 amino acids. Trimming removed 1 base from V and 3 bases from J, with 18 bases in between. CDR1 and CDR2 (germline): SGHVS, FQNEAQ. The CDR3 DNA is TGTGCCAGCAGCTTAGAGAAGGTTAGGACTCACTCTAATGAAAAACTGTTTTTT. This translates into CASSLEKVRTHSNEKLFF.

The rearrangement uses TRBV27 and TRBJ1-2; 8 bases match TRBD1. CDR3 length equals 16 residues. J gave up 0 bases and V 3 bases, and 6 bases lay outside the gene matches. The germline V gene encodes CDR1 MNHEY and CDR2 SMNVEV (reference sequence). This CDR3 is CASSFHGQGANYGYTF. Here the CDR3 DNA reads TGTGCCAGCAGTTTTCACGGACAGGGAGCTAACTATGGCTACACCTTC.

The rearrangement links TRBV6-5 to TRBJ2-3; possible D gene TRBD2, 5 bases. V lost 6 bases and J 2 bases, leaving 12 bases between the germline ends. CDR3 length: 14 residues. Germline V CDR1 and CDR2: MNHEY, SVGAGI. CDR3 sequence (DNA): TGTGCCAGCAGCCGGGATTACGCCACAGATACGCAGTATTTT. Translating gives CASSRDYATDTQYF.

This clone came up a few times. The chain employs TRBV19 and TRBJ1-2; D is perhaps TRBD1 (5 bases). The ends were cut back, 7 bases at V and 0 bases at J, with 12 bases in the middle. From germline, CDR1 is LNHDA and CDR2 SQIVND (reference sequence). The CDR3 consists of 14 residues. This chain's CDR3 is CASTREGANYGYTF. As DNA, the CDR3 is TGTGCCAGTACACGCGAAGGGGCTAACTATGGCTACACCTTC.

This clone came up once. The rearrangement links TRBV5-6 to TRBJ2-3; tentatively, D is TRBD2 (6 bases). Germline CDR1 is SGHDT and CDR2 is YYEEEE. Between the trimmed V and J ends, which lost 3 bases and 9 bases, there was a span of 11 bases. The CDR3 sequence is 12 residues long. CDR3 residues: CASSWGGGTQYF. The CDR3 DNA reads as TGTGCCAGCAGCTGGGGCGGAGGGACGCAGTATTTT. The whole variable domain, remainder taken from reference TRBV5-6 and TRBJ2-3, is DAGVTQSPTHLIKTRGQQVTLRCSPKSGHDTVSWYQQALGQGPQFIFQYYEEEERQRGNFPDRFSGHQFPNYSSELNVNALLLGDSALYLCASSWGGGTQYFGPGTRLTVL.

The table lists this clone with a few counts. This chain joins TRBV27 and TRBJ2-3, with 10 bases that match TRBD2. The junction had 6 bases not matched to a gene; V was cut back by 7 bases and J by 2 bases. The CDR3 consists of 15 residues. Germline V CDR1 and CDR2: MNHEY, SMNVEV (reference sequence). The CDR3 nucleotides are TGTGCCAGCAATAGCGGGGGGCAAATCACAGATACGCAGTATTTT. Encoded protein: CASNSGGQITDTQYF.

The V call is TRBV6-1, the J call TRBJ1-2; D not resolved. CDR3 length: 14 residues. Germline V CDR1 and CDR2: MNHNS, SASEGT. Trimming left V 0 bases short and J 8 bases short, with 13 bases between. The CDR3, as DNA: TGTGCCAGCAGTGAAGCTAGGCTTGCTAGAGGCTACACCTTC. Its protein is CASSEARLARGYTF.

This clone occurred once. The chain links TRBV5-4 to TRBJ1-1; no clear D gene. Deletions cut 7 bases from V and 10 bases from J, with 20 bases between. CDR3 length equals 13 residues. Per germline, CDR1 SGHNT and CDR2 YYREEE (reference sequence). In DNA form, the CDR3 reads TGTGCCAGCCTTAAGGACCCTACGGGAGGAGCTTTCTTT. This translates into CASLKDPTGGAFF. Variable domain in full (rest from reference TRBV5-4 and TRBJ1-1): ETGVTQSPTHLIKTRGQQVTLRCSSQSGHNTVSWYQQALGQGPQFIFQYYREEENGRGNFPPRFSGLQFPNYSSELNVNALELDDSALYLCASLKDPTGGAFFGQGTRLTVV.

The J gene is TRBJ1-4, the V gene TRBV6-6; the D gene is possibly TRBD1 (5 bases). The CDR3 extends over 16 amino acids. Germline CDR1 is MNHNY and CDR2 is SVGAGI (reference sequence). Trimming left V 2 bases short and J 4 bases short, with 14 bases between. CDR3 region: CASSYGSGVNNEKLFF. CDR3 sequence (DNA): TGTGCCAGCAGTTACGGTTCGGGGGTGAATAATGAAAAACTGTTTTTT.

On this clone: In the same sample, other DNA sequences code for this CDR3. The chain couples TRBV6-5 to TRBJ1-2; 7 bases are shared with TRBD1. CDR3 size: 14 residues. V lost 5 bases, J lost 2 bases, and 5 bases stayed unmatched. Germline assignment: CDR1 MNHEY and CDR2 SVGAGI. The CDR3, as DNA: TGTGCCAGCAGTCGGACAGGCCCCAACTATGGCTACACCTTC. This sequence encodes CASSRTGPNYGYTF.

About this clone itself: The same CDR3 also results from other DNA sequences found in this sample. The rearrangement uses TRBV28 and TRBJ2-4; D not certain. Germline CDR1 reads MDHEN; CDR2 reads SYDVKM. This CDR3 comprises 11 residues. V was trimmed by 6 bases and J by 6 bases, leaving 6 bases between them. CDR3 region: CASSPGNIQYF. The CDR3 DNA follows: TGTGCCAGCAGCCCGGGAAACATTCAGTACTTC.

J is TRBJ1-5 and V is TRBV19; TRBD1 is a possible D gene (6 bases). Germline V gene sequence: CDR1 LNHDA, CDR2 SQIVND (reference sequence). The CDR3 has 14 residues. V lost 5 bases to trimming and J lost 7 bases, with 15 bases between them. CDR3: CASSDTGMGQPQHF. The CDR3 bases are TGTGCCAGTAGTGACACAGGGATGGGGCAGCCCCAGCATTTT.

The chain recombines TRBV7-9 with TRBJ1-1, with 7 bases fitting TRBD1. The CDR3 covers 18 residues. The germline V gene encodes CDR1 SEHNR and CDR2 FQNEAQ (reference sequence). The V gene end was trimmed by 5 bases and the J gene end by 1 base; junction bases not matched to a gene: 16. CDR3 DNA sequence: TGTGCCAGCAGCCCCTTAAGGGGGGCAGGGGGAACGAACACTGAAGCTTTCTTT. This translates into CASSPLRGAGGTNTEAFF.

The V and J genes are TRBV9 and TRBJ2-7, with D possibly TRBD1 on 6 matching bases. Germline CDR1 SGDLS, CDR2 YYNGEE. This CDR3 has 16 residues. V was cut by 4 bases and J by 3 bases, with 20 bases left in between. Here the CDR3 DNA reads TGTGCCAGCAGCCCTCGCGCCCAGGGGTTAAACTACGAGCAGTACTTC. The encoded protein is CASSPRAQGLNYEQYF.

The chain combines TRBV2 with TRBJ2-7; 9 positions agree with TRBD2. The CDR3 runs 17 residues. Germline trimming cut 2 bases from V and 2 bases from J; bases unmatched to any gene: 10. CDR1 and CDR2 from the germline V gene are SNHLY and FYNNEI. CDR3 amino acids: CASSEFSSGAHTYEQYF. Here the CDR3 DNA reads TGTGCCAGCAGTGAATTTTCTAGCGGGGCACATACCTACGAGCAGTACTTC.

This CDR3 is CASSQPTGARAGELFF. In nucleotides, the CDR3 is TGCGCCAGCAGCCAACCTACAGGGGCTCGCGCCGGGGAGCTGTTTTTT. V usage is TRBV4-1 and J usage is TRBJ2-2; TRBD1 matches 7 bases. The CDR3 covers 16 residues. J was trimmed by 6 bases and V by 2 bases; bases with no gene match: 9. Germline CDR1 reads MGHRA; CDR2 reads YSYEKL.

The rearrangement joins TRBV29-1 to TRBJ2-5; 10 bases fit TRBD2. Germline V gene sequence: CDR1 SQVTM, CDR2 ANQGSEA. V was pared by 7 bases and J by 1 base, with 6 bases of the junction left unmatched. The CDR3 has 14 amino acids. DNA of the CDR3: TGCAGCGCTCCCTTAGCGGGGGGCCAAGAGACCCAGTACTTC. Amino acid sequence: CSAPLAGGQETQYF.

The chain employs TRBV7-9 and TRBJ1-1, with TRBD1 identical over 7 bases. Germline V CDR1 and CDR2: SEHNR, FQNEAQ (reference sequence). This CDR3 comprises 15 residues. V was clipped by 5 bases and J by 4 bases; unmatched bases: 10. The CDR3 loop is CASSTLGGGSTEAFF. The CDR3 DNA reads TGTGCCAGCAGCACCTTAGGGGGCGGAAGCACTGAAGCTTTCTTT.

V usage is TRBV5-4 and J usage is TRBJ1-1; 8 bases align to TRBD1. The CDR3 is 17 amino acids. CDR1 and CDR2 (germline): SGHNT, YYREEE (reference sequence). The V and J ends lost 4 bases and 1 base, in that order; junction bases with no gene match: 12. CDR3 nucleotide sequence: TGTGCCAGCAGCCCCGACAGGGGTGGGGTGAGGAACACTGAAGCTTTCTTT. Translating it yields CASSPDRGGVRNTEAFF.

This clone was detected only a few times. Other DNA variants within this sample encode the same CDR3. The chain employs TRBV9 and TRBJ2-7; 11 nucleotides align to TRBD1. Germline CDR1 SGDLS, CDR2 YYNGEE. The V segment lost 0 bases and the J segment 4 bases; nucleotides outside the gene matches: 3. This CDR3 is built from 15 residues. CDR3 region: CASSVGTGGVYEQYF. In nucleotides, the CDR3 is TGTGCCAGCAGCGTAGGGACAGGGGGCGTGTACGAGCAGTACTTC.

This chain uses TRBV20-1 with TRBJ2-5, with D perhaps TRBD1 (5 bases). CDR1 is DFQATT, CDR2 SNEGSKA, per germline (reference sequence). V lost 5 bases, J lost 5 bases, and 9 bases lay in between. This CDR3 is built from 11 residues. The CDR3 sequence is CSAQGRETQYF. The CDR3 DNA follows: TGCAGTGCTCAGGGCAGGGAGACCCAGTACTTC.